This TCR beta chain comes out of a study of early T cells in non-severe SARS-CoV-2 infection. Across the whole study: It was bulk RNA from unsorted whole blood that was sequenced, and the chains were unpaired.

This clonotype appeared a few times. Its antigen is as yet unknown. Attached unique molecular identifiers marked individual cDNA molecules. TCRdb re-derived calls from the 5' RACE reads in MiXCR, one entry per CDR3 protein. The top ten hold 3% to 4% of the sample, which has about 67,000 distinct CDR3 sequences, roughly 11% seen once. Points from the study as a whole: Matching results from VDJdb favored anti-spike CD8 responses, leaving private and CD4 specificities undetected.

The CDR3 contains 14 residues. V was pared by 4 bases and J by 3 bases, with 16 bases between. Looked up from germline, CDR1 is DFQATT and CDR2 is SNEGSKA (reference sequence). This clonotype originated in an adult who was a healthcare worker with PCR-confirmed SARS-CoV-2 infection or an uninfected control (not recorded which). The rearrangement joins TRBV20-1 to TRBJ2-7, with a possible D match to TRBD1 (6 bases). Input material: whole blood. The CDR3 nucleotides read TGCAGTGCTAACTCCCGGGACACGTACTACGAGCAGTACTTC. This encodes CSANSRDTYYEQYF.